These 12 T cell receptor beta chains came from one sample sequenced in a study of blood T cell repertoires in COVID-19. TCRdb's copy holds only in-frame clones and misses some; the assay was immunoSEQ multiplex PCR. The table has roughly 230,000 clones, roughly 80% seen once; the top ten hold around 8%. Sequencing input: peripheral blood. The receptors originated from a woman aged 80 or over with acute or convalescent COVID-19.

The CDR3 sequence: CASGSISSGSTGELFF. CDR3 nucleotides: TGCGCCAGCGGATCGATTTCTAGCGGGAGTACCGGGGAGCTGTTTTTT. The chain joins TRBV5-1 to TRBJ2-2; TRBD2 matches at 10 bases. The germline V gene has CDR1 SGHRS and CDR2 YFSETQ. J gave up 5 bases and V 7 bases, and 11 bases lay outside the gene matches. The CDR3 length is 16 residues.

The chain joins TRBV7-3 to TRBJ2-5; tentative D call: TRBD2 (7 bases). In germline, CDR1 is SGHTA, CDR2 FQGTGA. Trimming cost V 1 base and J 4 bases, with 16 bases left between them. The CDR3 covers 16 residues. The CDR3 DNA is TGTGCCAGCAGCTTAATGGGGGCCGGGGAGGGAGAGACCCAGTACTTC. Protein: CASSLMGAGEGETQYF.

V gene TRBV5-5 combines with J gene TRBJ1-2; no reliable D call. The CDR3 totals 12 residues. Deletions cut 0 bases from V and 6 bases from J, with 6 bases between. Germline CDR1 is SGHKS and CDR2 is YYEKEE (reference sequence). CDR3 sequence reads: CASSLVGDGYTF. DNA for the CDR3: TGTGCCAGCAGCTTGGTTGGAGATGGCTACACCTTC.

The gene calls are TRBV19 and TRBJ1-5, with D unresolved. Germline lookup yields CDR1 LNHDA and CDR2 SQIVND (reference sequence). V lost 4 bases, J lost 7 bases, and 14 bases lay in between. The CDR3 loop spans 14 amino acids. CDR3 residues: CASSNFGERQPQHF. In nucleotides, the CDR3 is TGTGCCAGTAGTAACTTCGGGGAAAGGCAGCCCCAGCATTTT.

This clone was detected a few times. The chain uses TRBV19 and TRBJ1-5; 9 bases align to TRBD1. The V gene's germline CDR1 is LNHDA and CDR2 SQIVND (reference sequence). J gave up 4 bases and V 6 bases, and 7 bases lay outside the gene matches. The CDR3 is 15 residues long. The CDR3 nucleotides are TGTGCCAGTAGCATGGGACAGGGCAATAATCAGCCCCAGCATTTT. It codes for CASSMGQGNNQPQHF.

There are a few counts of this clone. The chain is built from TRBV11-1 and TRBJ2-7, with 13 bases matching TRBD2. The germline V gene encodes CDR1 SGHAT and CDR2 FQDESV (reference sequence). The ends lost 5 bases at V and 1 base at J; junction bases unmatched: 5. The length of the CDR3 is 16 residues. The CDR3 DNA reads as TGTGCCAGCAGCCCGCGGACTAGCGGGAGTTCCTACGAGCAGTACTTC. Its translation is CASSPRTSGSSYEQYF.

The gene calls are TRBV5-1 and TRBJ1-5; D unclear. Germline V gene sequence: CDR1 SGHRS, CDR2 YFSETQ. The V gene lost 0 bases and the J gene lost 2 bases, with 6 bases spanning the gap. This CDR3 is 14 amino acids long. As DNA, the CDR3 is TGCGCCAGCAGCTTGGAGGCGGGCAATCAGCCCCAGCATTTT. Amino acids: CASSLEAGNQPQHF.

This chain links TRBV7-9 with TRBJ1-1, with D possibly being TRBD1 (5 bases). The V end lost 5 bases, the J end lost 4 bases, and 20 bases lay between the germline ends. This CDR3 contains 16 residues. Per the germline V gene, CDR1 is SEHNR and CDR2 is FQNEAQ (reference sequence). The CDR3 bases are TGTGCCAGCAGCCCCCCCGGAGCAGGGATCGGCACTGAAGCTTTCTTT. It is translated as CASSPPGAGIGTEAFF.

The chain employs TRBV6-1 and TRBJ1-6; TRBD1 aligns across 11 bases. J gave up 7 bases and V 3 bases, and 5 bases lay outside the gene matches. In germline, CDR1 is MNHNS, CDR2 SASEGT. CDR3 length: 16 amino acids. For the CDR3, the DNA is TGTGCCAGCAGTGAGGACAGGGGGCATCGAAATTCACCCCTCCACTTT. Protein product: CASSEDRGHRNSPLHF.

This clone was recorded once. V usage is TRBV19 and J usage is TRBJ1-1; D unclear. V was cut by 1 base and J by 3 bases, with 9 bases left in between. This CDR3 is 14 amino acids long. The germline V gene has CDR1 LNHDA and CDR2 SQIVND (reference sequence). The CDR3 sequence is CASSIGGGHTEAFF. The CDR3, as DNA: TGTGCCAGTAGTATAGGGGGAGGGCACACTGAAGCTTTCTTT.

V is TRBV27 and J is TRBJ1-4, with D unresolved. This CDR3 is 14 amino acids long. V gave up 6 bases and J gave up 5 bases, with 13 bases separating them. Germline assignment: CDR1 MNHEY and CDR2 SMNVEV (reference sequence). CDR3 DNA sequence: TGTGCCAGCAGCAATCGCGGGCCCAATGAAAAACTGTTTTTT. This translates into CASSNRGPNEKLFF.

The chain uses TRBV5-5 and TRBJ1-1, with D possibly matching TRBD1 (6 bases). The germline gives CDR1 SGHKS, CDR2 YYEKEE (reference sequence). The CDR3 sequence is 15 residues long. V was cut by 4 bases and J by 0 bases, with 13 bases left in between. CDR3 residues: CASSARQAMNTEAFF. In DNA, the CDR3 is TGTGCCAGCAGCGCCCGACAGGCTATGAACACTGAAGCTTTCTTT.